This TCR beta chain was identified in a study of shared clonotypes between healthy human individuals. The data were produced by immunoSEQ multiplex PCR, yet TCRdb's version contains in-frame clones alone and is incomplete. The data hold fewer than 1.6 million clones, with around 98.5% observed a single time. V lost 0 bases to trimming and J lost 4 bases; unmatched junction nucleotides: 8. Germline CDR1 is SGDLS and CDR2 is YYNGEE. The CDR3 is made up of 17 amino acids. The chain couples TRBV9 to TRBJ2-1, with TRBD2 identical over 9 bases. This receptor was obtained from a man aged 30-40 years in good health. The specimen sequenced was naive CD4+ T cells sorted from blood. The subset denotes: CD45RA+ positively selected. The CDR3 sequence is CASSVDGRLAEYNEQFF. CDR3 in DNA: TGTGCCAGCAGCGTAGACGGACGACTAGCGGAGTACAATGAGCAGTTCTTC.